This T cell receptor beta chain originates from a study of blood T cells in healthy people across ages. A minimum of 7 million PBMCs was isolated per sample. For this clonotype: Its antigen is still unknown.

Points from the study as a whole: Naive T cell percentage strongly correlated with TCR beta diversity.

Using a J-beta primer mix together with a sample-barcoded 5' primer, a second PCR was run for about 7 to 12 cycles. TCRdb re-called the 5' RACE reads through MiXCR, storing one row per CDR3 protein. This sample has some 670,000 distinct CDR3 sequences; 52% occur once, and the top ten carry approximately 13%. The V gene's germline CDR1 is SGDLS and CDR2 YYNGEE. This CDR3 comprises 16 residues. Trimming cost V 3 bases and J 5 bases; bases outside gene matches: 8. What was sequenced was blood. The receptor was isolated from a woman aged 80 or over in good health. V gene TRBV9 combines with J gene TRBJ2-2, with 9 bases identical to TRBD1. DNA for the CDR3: TGTGCCAGCAGCGAGAGGGGGACAGGGAAGACCGGGGAGCTGTTTTTT. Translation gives CASSERGTGKTGELFF.